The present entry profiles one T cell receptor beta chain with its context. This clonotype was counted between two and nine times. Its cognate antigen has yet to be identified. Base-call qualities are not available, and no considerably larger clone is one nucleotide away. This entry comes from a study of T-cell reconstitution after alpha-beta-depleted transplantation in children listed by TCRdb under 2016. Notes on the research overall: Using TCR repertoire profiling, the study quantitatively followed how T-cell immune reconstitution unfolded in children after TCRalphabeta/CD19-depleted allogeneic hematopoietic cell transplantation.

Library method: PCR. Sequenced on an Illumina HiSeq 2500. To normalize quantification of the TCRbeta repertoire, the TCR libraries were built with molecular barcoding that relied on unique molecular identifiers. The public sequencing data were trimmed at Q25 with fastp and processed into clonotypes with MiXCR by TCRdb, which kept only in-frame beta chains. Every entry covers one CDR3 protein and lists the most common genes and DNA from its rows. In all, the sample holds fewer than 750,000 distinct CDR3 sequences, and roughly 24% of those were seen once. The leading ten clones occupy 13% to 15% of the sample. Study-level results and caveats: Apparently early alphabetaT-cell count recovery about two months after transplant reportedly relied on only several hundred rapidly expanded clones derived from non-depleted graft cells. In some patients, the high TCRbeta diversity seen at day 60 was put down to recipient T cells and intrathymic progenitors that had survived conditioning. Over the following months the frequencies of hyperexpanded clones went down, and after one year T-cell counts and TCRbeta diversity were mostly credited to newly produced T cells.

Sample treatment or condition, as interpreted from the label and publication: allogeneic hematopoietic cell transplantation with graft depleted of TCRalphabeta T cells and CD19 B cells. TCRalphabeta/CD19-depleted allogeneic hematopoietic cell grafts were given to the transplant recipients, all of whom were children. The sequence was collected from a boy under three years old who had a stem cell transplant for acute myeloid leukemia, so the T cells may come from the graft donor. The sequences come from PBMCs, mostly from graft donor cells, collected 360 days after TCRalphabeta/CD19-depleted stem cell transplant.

The nucleotide sequence is TGTGCCAGCAGTTCCGGACTCACTGAAGCTTTCTTT. Translated, this is CASSSGLTEAFF. The chain is made from TRBV28 and TRBJ1-1; confidence is insufficient to name the D gene. Inclusive of the bounding cysteine and phenylalanine, the CDR3 is 12 residues long. Left in the record is the CDR3 DNA by itself, 36 bases read in frame from the first base. V is pared back by 4 bases and J by 4 bases, with 7 bases lying between the germline termini. The germline V gene provides CDR1 MDHEN and CDR2 SYDVKM.